This is a list of T cell receptor beta chains from one sample in a study of T cells expressing NK-cell markers. TCRdb re-analyzed the 5' RACE reads; it lists each CDR3 protein once, without DNA. The sample includes 200,000 to 300,000 distinct CDR3 sequences. Sequencing input: blood T cells: a sorted CD56 or NKG2C T cell subset, CD4+ or CD8+ T cells, or bulk PBMC T cells (not recorded which). These receptor sequences come from a woman aged 18 to 69 in good health. Each CDR3 is given with its conserved first and last residue. Each record gives: V gene, J gene, CDR3 protein.

V gene: TRBV10-3; J gene: TRBJ1-4; CDR3 protein: CAISEAQQGEKLFF
V gene: TRBV4-3; J gene: TRBJ1-6; CDR3 protein: CASSQDSTGTTTPLHF
V gene: TRBV20-1; J gene: TRBJ2-3; CDR3 protein: CSARAITDTQYF
V gene: TRBV4-1; J gene: TRBJ2-7; CDR3 protein: CASSQDMEEQYF
V gene: TRBV10-3; J gene: TRBJ1-3; CDR3 protein: CAIRDQGISGNTIYF
V gene: TRBV5-1; J gene: TRBJ2-6; CDR3 protein: CASTLTGHLSSGANVLTF
V gene: TRBV7-8; J gene: TRBJ2-2; CDR3 protein: CASSLHQRGGPSHTGELFF
V gene: TRBV30; J gene: TRBJ2-3; CDR3 protein: CAWRPGGQRTDTQYF
V gene: TRBV12-3/TRBV12-4; J gene: TRBJ2-1; CDR3 protein: CASSLFSGRANEQFF
V gene: TRBV7-7; J gene: TRBJ2-5; CDR3 protein: CASSLLAGPQETQYF
V gene: TRBV11-1; J gene: TRBJ2-2; CDR3 protein: CASSLVGRSGTSSVGELFF
V gene: TRBV7-2; J gene: TRBJ2-3; CDR3 protein: CASSFRSTSTDTQYF
V gene: TRBV29-1; J gene: TRBJ2-7; CDR3 protein: CSVQQETYEQYF
V gene: TRBV7-2; J gene: TRBJ2-6; CDR3 protein: CASNLGANVLTF
V gene: TRBV10-3; J gene: TRBJ2-1; CDR3 protein: CAIRTDSYNEQFF
V gene: TRBV12-3/TRBV12-4; J gene: TRBJ1-2; CDR3 protein: CASSFETGGFGYTF
V gene: TRBV7-9; J gene: TRBJ1-1; CDR3 protein: CASSLGYGDGLNTEAFF
V gene: TRBV18; J gene: TRBJ2-3; CDR3 protein: CASSPRQGVPDTQYF
V gene: TRBV7-2; J gene: TRBJ1-1; CDR3 protein: CASSLRHMNTEAFF
V gene: TRBV15; J gene: TRBJ2-2; CDR3 protein: CATLDRDTGELFF
V gene: TRBV5-1; J gene: TRBJ1-2; CDR3 protein: CASSLGRADYGYTF
V gene: TRBV11-3; J gene: TRBJ2-1; CDR3 protein: CASSLNFGLNNEQFF
V gene: TRBV6-1; J gene: TRBJ2-7; CDR3 protein: CASSGLATAYEQYF
V gene: TRBV7-3; J gene: TRBJ2-2; CDR3 protein: CASSLRQGTSLAGELFF
V gene: TRBV7-2; J gene: TRBJ2-3; CDR3 protein: CASSLGLPDTQYF